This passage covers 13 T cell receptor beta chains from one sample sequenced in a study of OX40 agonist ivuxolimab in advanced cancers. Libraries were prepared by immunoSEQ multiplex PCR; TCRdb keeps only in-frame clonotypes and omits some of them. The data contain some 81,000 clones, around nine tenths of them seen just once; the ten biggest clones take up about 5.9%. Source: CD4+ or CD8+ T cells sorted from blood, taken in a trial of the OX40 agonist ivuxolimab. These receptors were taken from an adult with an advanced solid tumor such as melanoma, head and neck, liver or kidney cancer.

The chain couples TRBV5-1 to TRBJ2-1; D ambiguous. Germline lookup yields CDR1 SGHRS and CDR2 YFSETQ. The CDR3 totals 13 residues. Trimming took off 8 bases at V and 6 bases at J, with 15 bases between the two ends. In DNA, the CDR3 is TGCGCCAGTCTCCGCGTAGATACCAATGAGCAGTTCTTC. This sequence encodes CASLRVDTNEQFF.

The CDR3 bases are TGTGCCAGCAGCGCCGCAACAGGGGGGGGCACAGATACGCAGTATTTT. Translated, it gives CASSAATGGGTDTQYF. The chain has TRBV9 and TRBJ2-3; D is possibly TRBD1 (8 bases). This CDR3 spans 16 amino acids. CDR1 and CDR2 (germline): SGDLS, YYNGEE. Trimming shortened V by 3 bases and J by 1 base, and 15 bases separated the two germline ends.

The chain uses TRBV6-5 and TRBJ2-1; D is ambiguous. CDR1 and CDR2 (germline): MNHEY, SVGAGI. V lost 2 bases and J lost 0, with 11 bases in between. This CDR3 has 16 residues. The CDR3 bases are TGTGCCAGCAGTTACATGGCGATGAACTCCTACAATGAGCAGTTCTTC. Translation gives CASSYMAMNSYNEQFF.

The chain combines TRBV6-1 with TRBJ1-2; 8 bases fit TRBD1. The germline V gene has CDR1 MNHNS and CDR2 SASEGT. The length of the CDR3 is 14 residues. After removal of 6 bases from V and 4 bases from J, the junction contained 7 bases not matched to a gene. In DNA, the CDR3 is TGTGCCAGCAGCTCCGGGACAGGCCTCTATGGCTACACCTTC. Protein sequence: CASSSGTGLYGYTF.

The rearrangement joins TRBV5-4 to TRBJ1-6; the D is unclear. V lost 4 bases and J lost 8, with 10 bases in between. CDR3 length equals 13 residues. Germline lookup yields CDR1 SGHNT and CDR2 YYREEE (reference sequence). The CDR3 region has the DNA TGTGCCAGCAGCGCGGTGACGGATTCACCCCTCCACTTT. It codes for CASSAVTDSPLHF.

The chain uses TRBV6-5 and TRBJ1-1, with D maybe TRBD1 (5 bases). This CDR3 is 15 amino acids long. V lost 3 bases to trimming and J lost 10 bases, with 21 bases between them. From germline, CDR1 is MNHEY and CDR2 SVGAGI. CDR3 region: CASSYDSGGGSLAFF. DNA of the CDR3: TGTGCCAGCAGTTATGATTCCGGGGGAGGGTCTTTAGCTTTCTTT.

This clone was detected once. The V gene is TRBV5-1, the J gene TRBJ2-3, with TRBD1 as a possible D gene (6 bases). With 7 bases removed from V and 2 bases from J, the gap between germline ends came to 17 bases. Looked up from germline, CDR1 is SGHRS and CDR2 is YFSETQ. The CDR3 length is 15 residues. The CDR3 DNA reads TGCGCCAGCGCCCCTGGGGGCGAGATCACAGATACGCAGTATTTT. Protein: CASAPGGEITDTQYF.

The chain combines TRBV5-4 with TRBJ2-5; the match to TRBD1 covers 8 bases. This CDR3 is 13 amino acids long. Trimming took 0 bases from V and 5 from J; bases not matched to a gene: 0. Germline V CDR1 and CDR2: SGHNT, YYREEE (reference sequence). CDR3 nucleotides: TGTGCCAGCAGCTTGGGACAGGGGGAGACCCAGTACTTC. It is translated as CASSLGQGETQYF.

The CDR3 reads CASTGTAKPQETQYF. The DNA of the CDR3 is TGTGCCAGCACGGGAACAGCAAAGCCCCAAGAGACCCAGTACTTC. The chain combines TRBV2 with TRBJ2-5; TRBD2 might be the D (5 bases). CDR1 and CDR2 (germline): SNHLY, FYNNEI. The V gene lost 7 bases and the J gene lost 1 base, with 16 bases spanning the gap. CDR3 length: 15 amino acids.

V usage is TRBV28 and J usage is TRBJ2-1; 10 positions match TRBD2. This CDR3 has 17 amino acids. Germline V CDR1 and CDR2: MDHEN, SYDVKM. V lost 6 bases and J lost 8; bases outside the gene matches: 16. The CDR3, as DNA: TGTGCCAGCAGCAACTTCGGGCAAGCGGGAGGGCCCGATGAGCAGTTCTTC. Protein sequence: CASSNFGQAGGPDEQFF.

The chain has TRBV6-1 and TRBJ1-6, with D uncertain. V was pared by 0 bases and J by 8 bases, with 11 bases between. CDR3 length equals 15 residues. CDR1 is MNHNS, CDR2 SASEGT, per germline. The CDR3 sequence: CASSEAPRDDSPLHF. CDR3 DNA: TGTGCCAGCAGTGAAGCTCCGAGAGACGATTCACCCCTCCACTTT.

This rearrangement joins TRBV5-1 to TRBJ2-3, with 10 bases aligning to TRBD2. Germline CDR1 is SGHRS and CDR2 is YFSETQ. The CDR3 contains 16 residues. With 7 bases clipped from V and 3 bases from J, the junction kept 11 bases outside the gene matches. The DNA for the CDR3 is TGCGCCAGCTCTCCGGGGAGCGGGGGGGCGACAGATACGCAGTATTTT. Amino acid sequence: CASSPGSGGATDTQYF.

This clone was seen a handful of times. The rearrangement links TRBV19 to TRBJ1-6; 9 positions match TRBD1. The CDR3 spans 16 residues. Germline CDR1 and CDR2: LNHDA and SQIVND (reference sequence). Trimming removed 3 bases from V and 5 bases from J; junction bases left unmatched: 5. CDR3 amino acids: CASSILTGGDNSPLHF. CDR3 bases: TGTGCCAGTAGTATCCTAACAGGGGGCGATAATTCACCCCTCCACTTT. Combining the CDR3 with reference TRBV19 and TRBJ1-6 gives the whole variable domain DGGITQSPKYLFRKEGQNVTLSCEQNLNHDAMYWYRQDPGQGLRLIYYSQIVNDFQKGDIAEGYSVSREKKESFPLTVTSAQKNPTAFYLCASSILTGGDNSPLHFGNGTRLTVT.